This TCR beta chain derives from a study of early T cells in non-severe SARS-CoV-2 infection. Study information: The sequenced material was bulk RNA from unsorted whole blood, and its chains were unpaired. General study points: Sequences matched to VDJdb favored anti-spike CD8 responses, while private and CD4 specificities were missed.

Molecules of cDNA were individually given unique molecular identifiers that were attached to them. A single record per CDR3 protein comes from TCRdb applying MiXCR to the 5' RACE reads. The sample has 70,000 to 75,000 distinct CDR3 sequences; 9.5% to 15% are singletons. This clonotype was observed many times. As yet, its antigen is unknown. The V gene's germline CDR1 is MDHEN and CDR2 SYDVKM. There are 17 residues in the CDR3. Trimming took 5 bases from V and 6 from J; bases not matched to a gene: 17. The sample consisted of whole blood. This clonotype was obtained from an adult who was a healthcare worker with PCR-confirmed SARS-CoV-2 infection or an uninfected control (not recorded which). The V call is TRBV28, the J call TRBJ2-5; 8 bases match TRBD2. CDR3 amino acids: CASSPFPGGTLEKTQYF. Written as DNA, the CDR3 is TGTGCCAGCAGTCCATTTCCGGGGGGGACATTGGAAAAGACCCAGTACTTC.